A selection of T cell receptor beta chains follows, all from one sample in a study of blood T cell repertoires in COVID-19. The repertoire was sequenced with immunoSEQ multiplex PCR; TCRdb's copy has only in-frame clones and lacks some. Among approximately 150,000 clones listed, about 85% were seen once. The specimen was PBMCs or T cells enriched from blood (not recorded which). Receptors originate from a woman between 35 and 50 years old who had recovered from COVID-19. Both conserved end residues are part of each CDR3. Each record gives: CDR3 length, V gene, J gene, D gene, clone size, CDR3 DNA, CDR3 protein. A D gene is named only where the DNA matches it firmly. A row's size may be missing; if present it is once, few, many or a size class.

cdr3_length: 15
v_call: TRBV30
j_call: TRBJ2-7
d_call: TRBD2
clone_size: .
cdr3_nt: TGTGCCTGGAGAATCGGACTAGCGGGAGTCTACGAGCAGTACTTC
cdr3_aa: CAWRIGLAGVYEQYF

cdr3_length: 14
v_call: TRBV2
j_call: TRBJ2-2
d_call: .
clone_size: many
cdr3_nt: TGTGCCAGCAGTGGGCTGGGGCGAACCGGGGAGCTGTTTTTT
cdr3_aa: CASSGLGRTGELFF

cdr3_length: 14
v_call: TRBV6-1
j_call: TRBJ2-7
d_call: TRBD1
clone_size: .
cdr3_nt: TGTGCCAGCAGTGAACGGGACAGGGCCGACGAGCAGTACTTC
cdr3_aa: CASSERDRADEQYF

cdr3_length: 14
v_call: TRBV2
j_call: TRBJ2-2
d_call: .
clone_size: few
cdr3_nt: TGTGCCAGCAGTGAGTTGAGGAACACCGGGGAGCTGTTTTTT
cdr3_aa: CASSELRNTGELFF

cdr3_length: 11
v_call: TRBV20-1
j_call: TRBJ1-2
d_call: TRBD1
clone_size: .
cdr3_nt: TGCAGACCTACAGGGGGTATAGGCTACACCTTC
cdr3_aa: CRPTGGIGYTF

cdr3_length: 15
v_call: TRBV11-1
j_call: TRBJ1-1
d_call: .
clone_size: .
cdr3_nt: TGTGCCAGCAGCTTAGGGACAACCATGAACACTGAAGCTTTCTTT
cdr3_aa: CASSLGTTMNTEAFF

cdr3_length: 15
v_call: TRBV4-1
j_call: TRBJ2-7
d_call: TRBD1
clone_size: .
cdr3_nt: TGCGCCAGCAGCGGGCCGGGACAGATTACCTACGAGCAGTACTTC
cdr3_aa: CASSGPGQITYEQYF

cdr3_length: 17
v_call: TRBV7-7
j_call: TRBJ2-1
d_call: TRBD1
clone_size: .
cdr3_nt: TGTGCTAGCAGCTCACCCCCCCGGGACAGGGGAGCCAATGAGCAGTTCTTC
cdr3_aa: CASSSPPRDRGANEQFF

cdr3_length: 12
v_call: TRBV6-1
j_call: TRBJ2-1
d_call: .
clone_size: .
cdr3_nt: TGTGCCAGCAGTGAAGGGGCAAATGAGCAGTTCTTC
cdr3_aa: CASSEGANEQFF

cdr3_length: 14
v_call: TRBV11-2
j_call: TRBJ2-7
d_call: .
clone_size: .
cdr3_nt: TGTGCCAGCAGCGGAACAGGGCTGAACTACGAGCAGTACTTC
cdr3_aa: CASSGTGLNYEQYF

cdr3_length: 13
v_call: TRBV5-4
j_call: TRBJ1-1
d_call: .
clone_size: .
cdr3_nt: TGTGCCAGCAGCGTACAGAGGAACACTGAAGCTTTCTTT
cdr3_aa: CASSVQRNTEAFF

cdr3_length: 14
v_call: TRBV4-1
j_call: TRBJ1-3
d_call: .
clone_size: few
cdr3_nt: TGCGCCAGCAGCCGTCTTTACTCTGGAAACACCATATATTTT
cdr3_aa: CASSRLYSGNTIYF

cdr3_length: 19
v_call: TRBV11-2
j_call: TRBJ2-3
d_call: TRBD2
clone_size: once
cdr3_nt: TGTGCCAGCAGCTTAGGGCTGGCTAGCGGGGGGGCAAGCACAGATACGCAGTATTTT
cdr3_aa: CASSLGLASGGASTDTQYF

cdr3_length: 19
v_call: TRBV4-1
j_call: TRBJ2-3
d_call: .
clone_size: once
cdr3_nt: TGCGCCAGCAGCCAAGAGGGGCTAGTTCTTCGATCTAGCACAGATACGCAGTATTTT
cdr3_aa: CASSQEGLVLRSSTDTQYF